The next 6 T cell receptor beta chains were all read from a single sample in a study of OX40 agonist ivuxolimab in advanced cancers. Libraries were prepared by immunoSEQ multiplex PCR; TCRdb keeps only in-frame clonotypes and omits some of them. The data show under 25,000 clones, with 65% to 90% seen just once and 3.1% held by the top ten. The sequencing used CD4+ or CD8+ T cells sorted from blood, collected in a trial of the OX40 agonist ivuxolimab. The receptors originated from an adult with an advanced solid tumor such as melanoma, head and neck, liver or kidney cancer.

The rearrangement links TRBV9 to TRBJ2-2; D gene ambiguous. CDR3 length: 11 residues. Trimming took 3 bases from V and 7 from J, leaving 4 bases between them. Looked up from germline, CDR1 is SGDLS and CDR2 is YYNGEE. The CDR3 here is CASSANGELFF. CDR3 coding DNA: TGTGCCAGCAGCGCAAACGGGGAGCTGTTTTTT.

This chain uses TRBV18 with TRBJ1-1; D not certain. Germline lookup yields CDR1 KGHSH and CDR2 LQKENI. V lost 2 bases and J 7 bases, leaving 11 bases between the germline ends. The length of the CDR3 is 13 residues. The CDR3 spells CASSPSSRLEAFF. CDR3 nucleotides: TGTGCCAGCTCACCATCGTCCAGACTTGAAGCTTTCTTT.

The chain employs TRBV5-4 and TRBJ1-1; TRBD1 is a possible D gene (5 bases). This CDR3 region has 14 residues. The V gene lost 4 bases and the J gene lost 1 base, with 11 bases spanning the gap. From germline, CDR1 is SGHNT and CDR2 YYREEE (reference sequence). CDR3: CASSGGRRNTEAFF. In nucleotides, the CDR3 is TGTGCCAGCAGCGGGGGAAGAAGGAACACTGAAGCTTTCTTT.

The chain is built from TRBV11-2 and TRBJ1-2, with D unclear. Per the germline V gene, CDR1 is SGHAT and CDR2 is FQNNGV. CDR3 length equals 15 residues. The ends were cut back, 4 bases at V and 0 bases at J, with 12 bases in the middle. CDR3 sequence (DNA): TGTGCCAGCAGCTCTCGACGTCGGTCTAACTATGGCTACACCTTC. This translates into CASSSRRRSNYGYTF.

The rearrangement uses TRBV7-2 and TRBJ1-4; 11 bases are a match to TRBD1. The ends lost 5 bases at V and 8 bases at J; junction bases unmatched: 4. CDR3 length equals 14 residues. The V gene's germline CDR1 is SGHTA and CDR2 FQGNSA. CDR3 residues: CASSEDRGREKLFF. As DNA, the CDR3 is TGTGCCAGCAGCGAGGACAGGGGGCGCGAAAAACTGTTTTTT.

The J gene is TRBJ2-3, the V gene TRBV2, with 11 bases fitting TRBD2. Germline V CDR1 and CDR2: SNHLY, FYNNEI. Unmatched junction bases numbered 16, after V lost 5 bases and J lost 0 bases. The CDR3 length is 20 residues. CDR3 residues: CASSINRDRLAGPSTDTQYF. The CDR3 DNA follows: TGTGCCAGCAGTATAAACCGGGACAGACTAGCGGGGCCCAGCACAGATACGCAGTATTTT.